A selection of T cell receptor beta chains follows, all from one sample in a study of cytomegalovirus exposure and HLA in healthy donors. Profiled with immunoSEQ multiplex PCR; TCRdb holds only in-frame clones, not every one. This sample carries more than 100,000 clones, approximately 87% of them seen once, and the ten largest clones take 5.2%. Sequencing was performed on PBMCs. Source of these receptors: a woman aged 25-40 years in good health and CMV-seronegative. Both conserved end residues are part of each CDR3. The D gene is left open where the match is weak. Not every row has a clone size; where given, it reads once, few, many or a size class.

.	TRBV18	TRBD1	TRBJ2-7	CASSIIRDRGHEQYF	TGTGCCAGCTCTATAATCCGGGACAGGGGGCACGAGCAGTACTTC
.	TRBV2	.	TRBJ1-5	CASSEITANQPQHF	TGTGCCAGCAGTGAGATAACAGCTAATCAGCCCCAGCATTTT
.	TRBV2	.	TRBJ2-1	CASRLDYRIASYNEQFF	TGTGCCAGCAGGTTGGACTACCGGATTGCGTCCTACAATGAGCAGTTCTTC
.	TRBV6-6	.	TRBJ2-7	CASSYSEVGAGYEQYF	TGTGCCAGCAGTTACTCGGAGGTAGGCGCGGGCTACGAGCAGTACTTC
once	TRBV19	TRBD1	TRBJ2-7	CASGIPGQGYEQYF	TGTGCCAGCGGGATTCCGGGACAGGGGTACGAGCAGTACTTC
.	TRBV5-1	.	TRBJ2-7	CASSLAPGNYEQYF	TGCGCCAGCAGCTTGGCTCCAGGTAACTACGAGCAGTACTTC
once	TRBV4-1	TRBD1	TRBJ2-2	CASSQPARGRIGELFF	TGCGCCAGCAGCCAACCGGCCAGGGGGCGCATCGGGGAGCTGTTTTTT
.	TRBV4-1	.	TRBJ2-2	CASSQEIGPDTGELFF	TGCGCCAGCAGCCAAGAAATCGGTCCGGACACCGGGGAGCTGTTTTTT
.	TRBV7-3	.	TRBJ2-5	CASSQGLSHETQYF	TGTGCCAGCAGCCAGGGCCTGAGCCACGAGACCCAGTACTTC
.	TRBV7-2	TRBD1	TRBJ1-1	CASSLFAGGDLLGKAFF	TGTGCCAGCAGCTTATTTGCAGGGGGCGATCTTCTCGGGAAAGCTTTCTTT
.	TRBV10-1	.	TRBJ1-2	CASSLGHAYGYTF	TGCGCCAGCAGTTTGGGACACGCCTATGGCTACACCTTC
.	TRBV7-3	TRBD2	TRBJ2-7	CASSFTSGYEQYF	TGTGCCAGCAGCTTTACTAGCGGCTACGAGCAGTACTTC
.	TRBV7-2	.	TRBJ1-5	CASSLGRGGQPQHF	TGTGCCAGCAGCTTAGGGAGGGGGGGACAGCCCCAGCATTTT
.	TRBV5-1	.	TRBJ2-5	CASSWAAGALQETQYF	TGCGCCAGCAGCTGGGCGGCGGGGGCGTTACAAGAGACCCAGTACTTC
.	TRBV19	TRBD1	TRBJ1-4	CASSSRTGGNEKLFF	TGTGCCAGTAGTTCCAGGACAGGGGGTAATGAAAAACTGTTTTTT
.	TRBV4-3	.	TRBJ2-4	CASSQGTSRDIQYF	TGCGCCAGCAGCCAAGGGACATCCCGGGACATTCAGTACTTC
.	TRBV6-4	.	TRBJ2-7	CANGGAPYEQYF	TGTGCCAACGGTGGGGCCCCCTACGAGCAGTACTTC
once	TRBV6-5	TRBD1	TRBJ2-7	CASRAGGPYEQYF	TGTGCCAGCAGGGCAGGGGGCCCCTACGAGCAGTACTTC
.	TRBV9	TRBD2	TRBJ2-1	CASRKTGTSAPSSYNEQFF	TGTGCCAGCAGGAAAACCGGGACTAGCGCCCCCTCGTCCTACAATGAGCAGTTCTTC
.	TRBV6-1	.	TRBJ1-1	CASPGDLNTEAFF	TGTGCCTCCCCGGGGGATCTGAACACTGAAGCTTTCTTT
few	TRBV5-6	.	TRBJ1-1	CASSLRSGTEAFF	TGTGCCAGCAGCTTGCGGTCTGGCACTGAAGCTTTCTTT
.	TRBV5-4	.	TRBJ2-6	CASSQERGSGANVLTF	TGCGCCAGCAGCCAAGAAAGAGGGAGTGGGGCCAACGTCCTGACTTTC
.	TRBV19	TRBD1	TRBJ2-3	CASSAAGTGADTQYF	TGTGCCAGTAGTGCCGCCGGGACAGGGGCGGATACGCAGTATTTT
once	TRBV6-6	TRBD2	TRBJ2-5	CASSAPGTSGETQYF	TGTGCCAGCAGTGCACCCGGGACTAGCGGGGAGACCCAGTACTTC
.	TRBV5-4	TRBD2	TRBJ2-3	CASSLVLAGGRDTQYF	TGTGCCAGCAGCTTGGTACTAGCGGGGGGGCGGGATACGCAGTATTTT
once	TRBV7-9	.	TRBJ2-3	CASSPGPDTQYF	TGTGCCAGCAGCCCGGGTCCAGATACGCAGTATTTT
.	TRBV7-8	.	TRBJ2-7	CASSLLSRIAYEQYF	TGTGCCAGCAGCTTATTGTCCAGGATCGCCTACGAGCAGTACTTC
few	TRBV6-6	.	TRBJ1-5	CASSYSVRGQPQHF	TGTGCCAGCAGTTACTCCGTTAGGGGGCAGCCCCAGCATTTT